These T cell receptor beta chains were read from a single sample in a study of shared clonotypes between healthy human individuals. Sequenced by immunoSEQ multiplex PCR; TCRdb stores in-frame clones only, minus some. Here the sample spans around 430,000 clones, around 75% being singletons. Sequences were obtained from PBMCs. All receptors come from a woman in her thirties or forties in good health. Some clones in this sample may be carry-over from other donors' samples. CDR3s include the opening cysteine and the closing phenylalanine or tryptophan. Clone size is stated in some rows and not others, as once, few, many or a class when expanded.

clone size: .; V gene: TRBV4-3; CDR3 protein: CASSQNAGLGGYTF
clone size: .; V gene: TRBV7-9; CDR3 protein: CASSLAATQYF
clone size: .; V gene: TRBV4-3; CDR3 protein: CASSQDDSGSVYNEQFF
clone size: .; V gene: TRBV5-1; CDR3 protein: CASSTSGGLTNEKLFF
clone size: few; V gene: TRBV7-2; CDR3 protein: CASSPHQGGVDTQYF
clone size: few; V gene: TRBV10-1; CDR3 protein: CASSDSGVSNEQFF
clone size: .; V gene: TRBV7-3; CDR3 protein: CASSLDRVAVYEQYF
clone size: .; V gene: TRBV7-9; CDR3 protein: CASSLRDFRSYNEQFF
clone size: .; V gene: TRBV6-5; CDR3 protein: CASSFLAADNEQFF
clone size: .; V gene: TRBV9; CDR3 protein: CASSVGLAGDISNEQFF
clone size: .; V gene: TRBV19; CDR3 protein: CASSIWSISNQPQHF
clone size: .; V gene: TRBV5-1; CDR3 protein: CASSFTGDPSYGYTF
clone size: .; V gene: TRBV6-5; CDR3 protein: CASTPPGQNTEAFF
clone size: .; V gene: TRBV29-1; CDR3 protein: CSVRARTGRFEQYF
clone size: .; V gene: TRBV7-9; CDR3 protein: CASSPGGAGTEAFF
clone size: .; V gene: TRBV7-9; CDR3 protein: CASKRGNWGTDTQYF
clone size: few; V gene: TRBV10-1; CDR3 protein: CASRAGGSTGELFF
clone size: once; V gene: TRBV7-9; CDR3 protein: CASSLGSSSYEQYF
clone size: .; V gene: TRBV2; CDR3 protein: CASSGLAGTLITDTQYF
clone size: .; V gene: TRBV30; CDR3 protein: CAWRIRGQETQYF
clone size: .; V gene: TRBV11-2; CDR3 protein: CASRQGLAGKEQYF
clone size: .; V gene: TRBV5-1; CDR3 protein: CASSWSGPTDTQYF
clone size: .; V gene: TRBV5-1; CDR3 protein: CASSRVPGVGNEQYF
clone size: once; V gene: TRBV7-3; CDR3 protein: CASSFTRGDEQYF
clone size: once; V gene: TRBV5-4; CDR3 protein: CASSAARGPYGYTF
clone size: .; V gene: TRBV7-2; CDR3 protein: CASSPRRGETQYF
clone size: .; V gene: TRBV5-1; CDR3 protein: CASSLRVGEQYF